This T cell receptor (beta chain) stems from a study of cytomegalovirus exposure and HLA in healthy donors. Study outcomes and limitations: CMV antigen specificity was confirmed in vitro for a few CMV-associated chains. Fewer N-insertions than the 666-donor mean were reportedly shown by an Asian-associated ancestry cluster in a later analysis. There were some public TCRs occurring in many donors, but most TCR sequences were rare.

In the PCR, 60 Vbeta and 13 Jbeta primers were used. Assay used: immunoSEQ multiplex PCR; TCRdb lists only in-frame clones, some missing. This sample yields hundreds of thousands of clones, of which roughly 70% are seen a single time; 2% to 2.5% belongs to the top ten. A remark on this clone: Its antigen remains unidentified.

This CDR3 has 12 amino acids. Trimming shortened V by 5 bases and J by 4 bases, and 9 bases separated the two germline ends. Germline loops: CDR1 PRHDT, CDR2 FYEKMQ (reference sequence). At collection, donors were nominally healthy, but unrecorded immune exposures were probable. This receptor was identified in a female donor in good health and CMV-seronegative. This sequence joins TRBV13 and TRBJ2-7, with a possible D match to TRBD1 (6 bases). Input material: PBMCs. The CDR3 loop reads CASSGGFYEQYF. Written as DNA, the CDR3 is TGTGCCAGCAGCGGGGGCTTTTACGAGCAGTACTTC.